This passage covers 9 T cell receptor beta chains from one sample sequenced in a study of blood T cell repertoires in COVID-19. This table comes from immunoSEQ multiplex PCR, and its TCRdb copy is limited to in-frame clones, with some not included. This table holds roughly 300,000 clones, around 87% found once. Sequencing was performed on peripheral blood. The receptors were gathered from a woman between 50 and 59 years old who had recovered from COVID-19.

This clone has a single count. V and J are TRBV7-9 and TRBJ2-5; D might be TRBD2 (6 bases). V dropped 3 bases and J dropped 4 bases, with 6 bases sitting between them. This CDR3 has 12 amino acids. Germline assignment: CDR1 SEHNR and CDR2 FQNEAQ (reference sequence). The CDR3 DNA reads TGTGCCAGCAGCTTTAGCGGAGAGACCCAGTACTTC. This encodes CASSFSGETQYF.

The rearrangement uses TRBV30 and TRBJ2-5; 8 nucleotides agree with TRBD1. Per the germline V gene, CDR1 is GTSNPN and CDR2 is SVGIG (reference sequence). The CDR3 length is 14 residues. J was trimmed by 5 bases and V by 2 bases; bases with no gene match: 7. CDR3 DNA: TGTGCCTGGAGTAGAGGACAGGGTTGGGAGACCCAGTACTTC. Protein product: CAWSRGQGWETQYF.

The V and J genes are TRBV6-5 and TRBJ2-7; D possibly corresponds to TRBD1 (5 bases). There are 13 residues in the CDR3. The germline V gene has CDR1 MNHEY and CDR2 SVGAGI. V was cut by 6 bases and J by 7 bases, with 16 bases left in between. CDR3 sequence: CASRPGRTLEQYF. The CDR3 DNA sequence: TGTGCCAGCAGACCAGGACGGACACTTGAGCAGTACTTC.

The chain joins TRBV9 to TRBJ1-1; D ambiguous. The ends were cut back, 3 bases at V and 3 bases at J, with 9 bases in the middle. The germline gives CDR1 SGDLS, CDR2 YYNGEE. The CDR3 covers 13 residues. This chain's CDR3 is CASSATSDTEAFF. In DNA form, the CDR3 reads TGTGCCAGCAGCGCGACTTCGGACACTGAAGCTTTCTTT.

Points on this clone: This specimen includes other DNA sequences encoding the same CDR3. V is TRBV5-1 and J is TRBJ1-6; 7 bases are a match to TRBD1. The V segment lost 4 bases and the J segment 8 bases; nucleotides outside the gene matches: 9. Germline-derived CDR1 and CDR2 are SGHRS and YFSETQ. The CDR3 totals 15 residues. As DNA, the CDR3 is TGCGCCAGCAGCCATAGACAGGGAAGGGATTCACCCCTCCACTTT. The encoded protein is CASSHRQGRDSPLHF.

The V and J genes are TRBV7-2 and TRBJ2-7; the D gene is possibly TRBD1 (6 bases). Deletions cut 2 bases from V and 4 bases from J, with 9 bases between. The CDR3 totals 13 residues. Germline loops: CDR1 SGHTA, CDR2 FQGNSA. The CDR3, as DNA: TGTGCCAGCAGCTTACAGACAGGTTACGAGCAGTACTTC. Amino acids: CASSLQTGYEQYF.

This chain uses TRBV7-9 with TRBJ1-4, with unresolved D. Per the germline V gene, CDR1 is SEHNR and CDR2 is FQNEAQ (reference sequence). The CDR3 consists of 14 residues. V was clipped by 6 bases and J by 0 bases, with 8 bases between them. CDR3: CASSPFATNEKLFF. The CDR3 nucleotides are TGTGCCAGCAGTCCGTTTGCAACTAATGAAAAACTGTTTTTT.

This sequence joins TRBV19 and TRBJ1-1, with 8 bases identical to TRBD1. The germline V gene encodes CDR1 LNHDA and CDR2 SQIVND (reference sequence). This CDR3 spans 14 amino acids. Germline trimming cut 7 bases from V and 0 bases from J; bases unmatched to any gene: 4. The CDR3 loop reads CASTRTGMNTEAFF. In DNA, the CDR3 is TGTGCCAGTACTAGGACAGGGATGAACACTGAAGCTTTCTTT.

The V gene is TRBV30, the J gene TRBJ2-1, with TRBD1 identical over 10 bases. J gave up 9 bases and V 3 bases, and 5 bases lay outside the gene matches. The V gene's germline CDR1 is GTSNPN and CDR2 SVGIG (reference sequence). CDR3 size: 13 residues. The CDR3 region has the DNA TGTGCCTGGAGCAGACAGGGGGCTGGTGAGCAGTTCTTC. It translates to CAWSRQGAGEQFF.